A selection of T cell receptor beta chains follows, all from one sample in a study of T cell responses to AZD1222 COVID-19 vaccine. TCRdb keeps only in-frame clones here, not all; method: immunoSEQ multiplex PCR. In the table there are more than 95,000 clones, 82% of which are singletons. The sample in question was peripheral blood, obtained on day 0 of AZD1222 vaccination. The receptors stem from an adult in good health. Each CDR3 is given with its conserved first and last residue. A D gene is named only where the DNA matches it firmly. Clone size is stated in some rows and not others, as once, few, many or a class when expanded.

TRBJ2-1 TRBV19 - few CASTPRLGGYYNEQFF TGTGCCAGTACCCCTAGGTTGGGCGGGTACTACAATGAGCAGTTCTTC
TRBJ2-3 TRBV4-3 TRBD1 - CASSQETGGGSDTQYF TGCGCCAGCAGCCAAGAGACAGGGGGCGGCTCAGATACGCAGTATTTT
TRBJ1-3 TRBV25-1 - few CASSESILSVSGNTIYF TGTGCCAGCAGTGAATCCATTTTGAGCGTCTCTGGAAACACCATATATTTT
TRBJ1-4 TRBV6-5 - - CASSYSYPQQEMFF TGTGCCAGCAGTTATTCGTATCCACAGCAAGAAATGTTTTTT
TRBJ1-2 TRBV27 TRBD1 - CASSTFLTGGEMGNYGYTF TGTGCCAGCAGTACTTTTCTGACAGGGGGCGAAATGGGGAACTATGGCTACACCTTC
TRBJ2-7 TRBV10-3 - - CAIRQTRYEQYF TGTGCCATCCGACAGACCCGCTACGAGCAGTACTTC
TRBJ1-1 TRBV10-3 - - CAISGGTEAFF TGTGCCATCAGTGGGGGGACTGAAGCTTTCTTT
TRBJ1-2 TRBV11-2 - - CASSALDRRHGYGYTF TGTGCCAGCAGCGCATTAGACAGGCGGCATGGCTATGGCTACACCTTC
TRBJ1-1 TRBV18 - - CASSPVGALLSEAFF TGTGCCAGCTCACCGGTTGGGGCCCTTTTGTCTGAAGCTTTCTTT
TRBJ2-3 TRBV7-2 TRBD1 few CASSSDRAADTQYF TGTGCCAGCAGCTCGGACAGGGCGGCAGATACGCAGTATTTT
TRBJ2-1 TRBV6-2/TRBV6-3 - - CASSYTLSSYNEQFF TGTGCCAGCAGTTATACACTTAGCTCCTACAATGAGCAGTTCTTC
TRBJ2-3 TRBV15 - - CATSSHTDTQYF TGTGCCACCAGCAGTCACACAGATACGCAGTATTTT
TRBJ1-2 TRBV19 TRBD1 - CATREGARLGYTF TGTGCCACACGTGAGGGGGCACGACTTGGCTACACCTTC
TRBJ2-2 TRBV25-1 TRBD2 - CASRGLAGNTGELFF TGTGCCAGCAGGGGACTAGCGGGGAACACCGGGGAGCTGTTTTTT
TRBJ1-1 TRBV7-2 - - CASSFGGAITEAFF TGTGCCAGCAGCTTTGGGGGAGCGATAACTGAAGCTTTCTTT
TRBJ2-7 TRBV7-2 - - CASSLGLRHSYEQYF TGTGCCAGCAGCTTAGGACTGAGACACTCCTACGAGCAGTACTTC
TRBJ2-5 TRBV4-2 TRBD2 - CASSQAAGEVKTQYF TGTGCCAGCAGCCAAGCAGCGGGGGAGGTAAAGACCCAGTACTTC
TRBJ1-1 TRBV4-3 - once CASSRGETEAFF TGCGCCAGCAGCAGGGGGGAGACTGAAGCTTTCTTT
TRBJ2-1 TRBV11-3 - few CASSLGGSLRNEQFF TGTGCCAGCAGCTTAGGAGGGTCCCTACGCAATGAGCAGTTCTTC
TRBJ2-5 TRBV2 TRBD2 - CASTRGARETQYF TGTGCCAGCACGCGGGGGGCCAGAGAGACCCAGTACTTC
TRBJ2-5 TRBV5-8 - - CASRPTYWETQYF TGTGCCAGCAGGCCAACGTATTGGGAGACCCAGTACTTC
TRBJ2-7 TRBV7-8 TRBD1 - CASSSQLRDSHTGEQYF TGTGCCAGCAGCTCTCAACTCCGGGACAGTCATACGGGGGAGCAGTACTTC
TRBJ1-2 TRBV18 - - CASSPRGTYGYTF TGTGCCAGCTCACCAAGGGGTACCTATGGCTACACCTTC
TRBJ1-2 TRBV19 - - CASSEGRRRGYGYTF TGTGCCAGTAGTGAGGGTCGGCGTCGGGGCTATGGCTACACCTTC
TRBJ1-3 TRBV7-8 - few CASTRRRSPGNTIYF TGTGCCAGCACCCGCCGTAGGTCCCCTGGAAACACCATATATTTT
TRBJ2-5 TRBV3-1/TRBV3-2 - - CASSLRLQETQYF TGTGCCAGCAGCCTTAGGTTGCAAGAGACCCAGTACTTC
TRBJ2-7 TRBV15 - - CATSTGRGPYEQYF TGTGCCACCAGCACCGGACGGGGCCCCTACGAGCAGTACTTC
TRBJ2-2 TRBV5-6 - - CASSSGVPGELFF TGTGCCAGCAGCTCGGGAGTTCCCGGGGAGCTGTTTTTT
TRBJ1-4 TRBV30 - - CAWTGAVGELFF TGTGCCTGGACCGGTGCGGTCGGGGAACTGTTTTTT
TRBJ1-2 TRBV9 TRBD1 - CASSGDRGLHYGYTF TGTGCCAGCAGCGGGGACAGGGGATTGCACTATGGCTACACCTTC
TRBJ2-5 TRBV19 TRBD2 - CASSGGARETQYF TGTGCCAGTAGCGGGGGGGCCCGAGAGACCCAGTACTTC
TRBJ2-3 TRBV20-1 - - CSASLLAGRGARTDTQYF TGCAGTGCTAGTTTATTGGCAGGACGGGGGGCCCGCACAGATACGCAGTATTTT
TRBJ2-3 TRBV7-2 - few CASSSQTSVGITQYF TGTGCCAGCAGCTCACAGACATCGGTTGGTATTACGCAGTATTTT
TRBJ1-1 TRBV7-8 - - CASSYNREGTPNTEAFF TGTGCCAGCAGCTACAACAGGGAAGGGACCCCGAACACTGAAGCTTTCTTT
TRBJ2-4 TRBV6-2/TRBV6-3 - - CASSYLSRETIAKNIQYF TGTGCCAGCAGTTACCTAAGTCGGGAGACAATAGCCAAAAACATTCAGTACTTC
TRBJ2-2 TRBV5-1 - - CASSTGQLSTGELFF TGCGCCAGCAGCACGGGACAACTCTCCACCGGGGAGCTGTTTTTT
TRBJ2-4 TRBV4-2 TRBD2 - CASSPGASSGGVEAKNIQYF TGTGCCAGCAGCCCCGGGGCGTCTAGCGGGGGGGTGGAAGCCAAAAACATTCAGTACTTC
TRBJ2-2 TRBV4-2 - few CASSQDHANTGELFF TGTGCCAGCAGCCAAGATCACGCGAACACCGGGGAGCTGTTTTTT
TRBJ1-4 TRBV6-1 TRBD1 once CASSERGRHTNEKLFF TGTGCCAGCAGTGAAAGGGGGCGACACACTAATGAAAAACTGTTTTTT
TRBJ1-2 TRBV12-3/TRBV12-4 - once CASSLKGLYGYTF TGTGCCAGCAGTCTCAAGGGTCTCTATGGCTACACCTTC
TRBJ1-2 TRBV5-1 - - CASSLAGGWANGYTF TGCGCCAGCAGCTTGGCCGGTGGCTGGGCGAATGGCTACACCTTC
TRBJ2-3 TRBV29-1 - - CSVAPGSTTDTQYF TGCAGCGTTGCGCCGGGCAGCACCACAGATACGCAGTATTTT
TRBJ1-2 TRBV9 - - CASSVGGNRPNYGYTF TGTGCCAGCAGCGTAGGAGGAAACAGACCTAACTATGGCTACACCTTC
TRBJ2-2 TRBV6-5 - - CASRWMSVLTGELFF TGTGCCAGCAGATGGATGTCGGTCCTAACCGGGGAGCTGTTTTTT
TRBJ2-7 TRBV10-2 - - CASRDGGSQPSYEQYF TGCGCCAGCAGGGACGGAGGCTCGCAGCCTTCCTACGAGCAGTACTTC
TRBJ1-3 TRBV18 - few CASSPRLGDSGNTIYF TGTGCCAGCTCACCACGGCTAGGGGACTCAGGAAACACCATATATTTT